These 17 T cell receptor beta chains share one sample of origin, sequenced in a study of shared clonotypes between healthy human individuals. Assay used: immunoSEQ multiplex PCR; TCRdb lists only in-frame clones, some missing. The top ten hold approximately 0.56% of the sample, which has about 1 million clones, around 78% seen once. The sequenced sample consisted of memory CD4+ T cells from PBMCs. Subset described: CD45RA-negative fraction. The origin of the receptors is a man younger than 30 in good health. Some clones in this sample may be carry-over from other donors' samples.

V gene TRBV28 combines with J gene TRBJ1-1; a possible D gene is TRBD1 (5 bases). Germline CDR1 reads MDHEN; CDR2 reads SYDVKM. V gave up 1 base and J gave up 5 bases, with 14 bases separating them. The CDR3 extends over 15 amino acids. The DNA of the CDR3 is TGTGCCAGCAGTTTATCCTATCGCGAGGGGACTGAAGCTTTCTTT. Protein: CASSLSYREGTEAFF.

This chain joins TRBV28 and TRBJ1-3; D gene ambiguous. The CDR3 is 15 residues long. Germline V gives CDR1 MDHEN, CDR2 SYDVKM. Trimming took off 6 bases at V and 0 bases at J, with 12 bases between the two ends. In DNA form, the CDR3 reads TGTGCCAGCAGGGGAGACGGTAGCTCTGGAAACACCATATATTTT. It encodes CASRGDGSSGNTIYF.

The CDR3 here is CASSPGVTGELFF. In DNA form, the CDR3 reads TGTGCCAGCAGCCCTGGGGTTACTGGGGAGCTGTTTTTT. The chain joins TRBV7-8 to TRBJ2-2; D gene ambiguous. The germline V gene has CDR1 SGHVS and CDR2 FQNEAQ. V was pared by 5 bases and J by 8 bases, with 12 bases between. The CDR3 is 13 amino acids.

The rearrangement joins TRBV6-1 to TRBJ1-1, with D tentatively TRBD1 (6 bases). In germline, CDR1 is MNHNS, CDR2 SASEGT. Trimming shortened V by 4 bases and J by 5 bases, and 14 bases separated the two germline ends. This CDR3 has 14 amino acids. The CDR3 bases are TGTGCCAGCAGTGTCCAGGGGAGTGGGACTGAAGCTTTCTTT. The encoded protein is CASSVQGSGTEAFF.

The chain is built from TRBV7-2 and TRBJ1-2; 9 positions agree with TRBD1. CDR3 length equals 14 residues. Trimming took 1 base from V and 8 from J; bases not matched to a gene: 5. Germline V gives CDR1 SGHTA, CDR2 FQGNSA. CDR3 sequence (DNA): TGTGCCAGCAGCTTAGACAGGGGGCTAAGAGGCTACACCTTC. Encoded protein: CASSLDRGLRGYTF.

This rearrangement joins TRBV28 to TRBJ1-4; D gene ambiguous. With 5 bases removed from V and 2 bases from J, the gap between germline ends came to 6 bases. There are 13 residues in the CDR3. Germline CDR1 is MDHEN and CDR2 is SYDVKM. The CDR3 region has the DNA TGTGCCAGCAGTCCTGGGACTAATGAAAAACTGTTTTTT. It translates to CASSPGTNEKLFF.

This rearrangement joins TRBV19 to TRBJ1-2; TRBD1 matches at 8 bases. The V gene end was trimmed by 5 bases and the J gene end by 4 bases; junction bases not matched to a gene: 6. CDR1 LNHDA and CDR2 SQIVND come from the germline V gene (reference sequence). There are 14 residues in the CDR3. The CDR3 DNA sequence: TGTGCCAGTAGTGTAAAAGGGACAGGCTATGGCTACACCTTC. It encodes CASSVKGTGYGYTF.

This rearrangement joins TRBV5-1 to TRBJ2-3; D ambiguous. The CDR3 is 13 amino acids. Per germline, CDR1 SGHRS and CDR2 YFSETQ. With 5 bases removed from V and 2 bases from J, the gap between germline ends came to 9 bases. DNA of the CDR3: TGCGCCAGCAGACGAGTAGTCACAGATACGCAGTATTTT. It translates to CASRRVVTDTQYF.

This rearrangement joins TRBV30 to TRBJ1-2; 7 bases agree with TRBD1. CDR3 length equals 11 residues. V shed 8 bases, J shed 3 bases, and the junction held 3 bases outside the gene matches. From germline, CDR1 is GTSNPN and CDR2 SVGIG (reference sequence). The DNA of the CDR3 is TGTGCCGACAGGGATCACTATGGCTACACCTTC. Protein product: CADRDHYGYTF.

The chain combines TRBV11-1 with TRBJ2-3, with D maybe TRBD2 (5 bases). Germline CDR1 reads SGHAT; CDR2 reads FQDESV (reference sequence). This CDR3 contains 15 residues. Trimming removed 0 bases from V and 8 bases from J, with 15 bases in between. CDR3 sequence (DNA): TGTGCCAGCAGCTTAGCAGGATACGGTGAGGGTACGCAGTATTTT. Its translation: CASSLAGYGEGTQYF.

This chain uses TRBV29-1 with TRBJ2-7; D gene unclear. Germline V gene data show CDR1 as SQVTM and CDR2 as ANQGSEA. The ends were cut back, 4 bases at V and 3 bases at J, with 10 bases in the middle. The CDR3 length is 12 residues. The CDR3 is CSVGRASYEQYF. The CDR3 DNA follows: TGCAGCGTTGGCCGGGCTAGCTACGAGCAGTACTTC.

This sequence joins TRBV5-1 and TRBJ2-2, with D tentatively TRBD1 or TRBD2 (5 bases each). The CDR3 sequence is 14 residues long. V was trimmed by 4 bases and J by 4 bases, leaving 11 bases between them. Germline CDR1 is SGHRS and CDR2 is YFSETQ. The CDR3 sequence: CASSRDGLTGELFF. The CDR3 coding sequence is TGCGCCAGCAGCCGGGACGGGCTCACCGGGGAGCTGTTTTTT.

The chain is built from TRBV4-1 and TRBJ1-2; 10 bases agree with TRBD1. Per germline, CDR1 MGHRA and CDR2 YSYEKL. This CDR3 comprises 18 residues. With V trimmed by 0 bases and J by 8 bases, 15 bases remained unmatched. CDR3 residues: CASSQDRGARQGALGYTF. CDR3 nucleotides: TGCGCCAGCAGCCAAGATCGAGGTGCTAGACAGGGGGCATTAGGCTACACCTTC.

The chain uses TRBV6-5 and TRBJ1-4; D is unresolved. Germline V CDR1 and CDR2: MNHEY, SVGAGI. The CDR3 consists of 15 residues. Trimming took off 0 bases at V and 5 bases at J, with 10 bases between the two ends. The CDR3 reads CASSYSGRSNEKLFF. The CDR3 nucleotides read TGTGCCAGCAGTTACTCTGGCCGGTCAAATGAAAAACTGTTTTTT.

J is TRBJ2-7 and V is TRBV7-2; 7 bases agree with TRBD2. Germline lookup yields CDR1 SGHTA and CDR2 FQGNSA. The CDR3 spans 15 residues. J was trimmed by 3 bases and V by 5 bases; bases with no gene match: 10. The CDR3: CASSPLAQTIYEQYF. The CDR3 DNA follows: TGTGCCAGCAGCCCACTAGCGCAGACGATCTACGAGCAGTACTTC.

The table lists this clone with a count of one. The chain links TRBV6-5 to TRBJ1-2, with 8 positions matching TRBD1. The CDR3 runs to 13 residues. Germline trimming cut 6 bases from V and 8 bases from J; bases unmatched to any gene: 8. CDR1 MNHEY and CDR2 SVGAGI come from the germline V gene. The CDR3 sequence is CASSRTGIEGYTF. The CDR3 nucleotides are TGTGCCAGCAGCAGGACAGGGATCGAAGGCTACACCTTC.

The chain has TRBV28 and TRBJ2-1; D not certain. The CDR3 contains 11 residues. Germline V gene data show CDR1 as MDHEN and CDR2 as SYDVKM. V was cut by 4 bases and J by 7 bases, with 5 bases left in between. This chain's CDR3 is CASSSDNEQFF. The CDR3 nucleotides read TGTGCCAGCAGTTCGGATAATGAGCAGTTCTTC. Drawing the rest from reference TRBV28 and TRBJ2-1, the complete variable domain is DVKVTQSSRYLVKRTGEKVFLECVQDMDHENMFWYRQDPGLGLRLIYFSYDVKMKEKGDIPEGYSVSREKKERFSLILESASTNQTSMYLCASSSDNEQFFGPGTRLTVL.